The present T cell receptor beta chain was sequenced within a study of blood T cell repertoires in COVID-19. About the study: Whether acute or convalescent, the COVID-19 samples came from the United States, Italy and Spain. Nucleic acid was either cDNA or gDNA, and it came from T cells, B-cell-depleted T cells, or PBMCs.

Trimming removed 4 bases at V and 2 bases at J, with 14 bases between. CDR1 is MDHEN, CDR2 SYDVKM, per germline. The length of the CDR3 is 15 residues. Only in-frame clones appear in the TCRdb table, and some are missing; sequencing was by immunoSEQ multiplex PCR. The sample records tens of thousands of clones, roughly 90% being singletons. The receptor's source is a woman between 50 and 59 years old with active or convalescent COVID-19. The specimen sequenced was peripheral blood. The V and J genes are TRBV28 and TRBJ2-5; D gene ambiguous. In DNA, the CDR3 is TGTGCCAGCAGTTCCCCCCACCGTACTCAAGAGACCCAGTACTTC. Residues: CASSSPHRTQETQYF. Variable domain in full (rest from reference TRBV28 and TRBJ2-5): DVKVTQSSRYLVKRTGEKVFLECVQDMDHENMFWYRQDPGLGLRLIYFSYDVKMKEKGDIPEGYSVSREKKERFSLILESASTNQTSMYLCASSSPHRTQETQYFGPGTRLLVL.